This T cell receptor (beta chain) was sequenced during a study of blood T cell repertoires in COVID-19. This clone was recorded only once. Sequenced by immunoSEQ multiplex PCR; TCRdb stores in-frame clones only, minus some. This sample has roughly 46,000 clones; about 85% occur once, and the top ten carry approximately 3.1%. Cohort 3 recovery required two negative PCRs, clearance, or symptom resolution. Germline V gives CDR1 MDHEN, CDR2 SYDVKM. CDR3 length: 14 residues. The germline V and J ends were trimmed by 3 bases and 1 base, with 10 bases remaining between them. Sequenced: PBMCs or T cells enriched from blood (not recorded which). This rearrangement joins TRBV28 to TRBJ2-7; the D gene is possibly TRBD1 (6 bases). The origin of this receptor is a woman between 50 and 59 years old who had recovered from COVID-19. The CDR3 DNA sequence: TGTGCCAGCAGTTTTAGCACAGGGTCCTACGAGCAGTACTTC. Translating it yields CASSFSTGSYEQYF. Full variable domain (remainder filled in from reference TRBV28 and TRBJ2-7): DVKVTQSSRYLVKRTGEKVFLECVQDMDHENMFWYRQDPGLGLRLIYFSYDVKMKEKGDIPEGYSVSREKKERFSLILESASTNQTSMYLCASSFSTGSYEQYFGPGTRLTVT.